These T cell receptor beta chains were read from a single sample in a study of blood T cell repertoires in COVID-19. The method was immunoSEQ multiplex PCR; TCRdb's version includes in-frame clones alone and lacks a portion of them. The sample contains about 220,000 clones, 88% of which appear only once. Sequenced input: PBMCs or T cells enriched from blood (not recorded which). Receptors originate from a woman aged 30 to 39 who had recovered from COVID-19. Each CDR3 is given with its conserved first and last residue. The order of the fields is V gene, D gene, J gene, clone size, CDR3 DNA, CDR3 protein. D genes are given only for firm matches. The size field is filled for only some rows; it gives once, few, many or a size class.

TRBV9	NA	TRBJ1-2	NA	TGTGCCAGCAGCCCCCAAGGGACACCCAACTATGGCTACACCTTC	CASSPQGTPNYGYTF
TRBV6-5	NA	TRBJ1-2	NA	TGTGCCAGCAGTTACGGGGGGGCTACTAACTATGGCTACACCTTC	CASSYGGATNYGYTF
TRBV6-5	TRBD2	TRBJ2-3	once	TGTGCCAGCAGTTACACGGCGCTAGCGGGAGATACGCAGTATTTT	CASSYTALAGDTQYF
TRBV4-1	TRBD2	TRBJ2-5	NA	TGCGCCAGCAGCCGCCAGCGGGGCCCTCAAGAGACCCAGTACTTC	CASSRQRGPQETQYF
TRBV4-3	TRBD1	TRBJ1-1	NA	TGCGCCAGCAGCCAAGTCATTTGGACAGGGAATGAAGCTTTCTTT	CASSQVIWTGNEAFF
TRBV5-1	NA	TRBJ2-6	NA	TGCGCCAGCAGCTCCCGGGCGGGAGGGGCCAACGTCCTGACTTTC	CASSSRAGGANVLTF
TRBV27	NA	TRBJ1-2	NA	TGTGCCAGCAGTAGAAGGACAGAGGAGGGCTACACCTTC	CASSRRTEEGYTF
TRBV4-2	NA	TRBJ2-2	NA	TGTGCCAGCAGCCAAGAGACATCCGGCAGGACGAACACCGGGGAGCTGTTTTTT	CASSQETSGRTNTGELFF
TRBV3-1/TRBV3-2	TRBD1	TRBJ1-2	NA	TGTGCCAGCAGCCAAGATCCCCCCAGGGGGCAGACTGATGGCTACACCTTC	CASSQDPPRGQTDGYTF
TRBV5-6	TRBD2	TRBJ2-5	NA	TGTGCCAGCAGCTTGCTCTCGTGGAGCGGGGTCCAAGAGACCCAGTACTTC	CASSLLSWSGVQETQYF
TRBV5-4	NA	TRBJ2-3	NA	TGTGCCAGCAGCTTGGACTTGAGCACAGATACGCAGTATTTT	CASSLDLSTDTQYF
TRBV3-1/TRBV3-2	TRBD2	TRBJ2-7	NA	TGTGCCAGCAGCCAAGAAATCATAGCGGGGGCAGCCTACGAGCAGTACTTC	CASSQEIIAGAAYEQYF
TRBV4-3	NA	TRBJ1-2	few	TGCGCCAGCAGCCAAGATAACAGGGTCGGTTCGAGAGGCTACACCTTC	CASSQDNRVGSRGYTF
TRBV11-2	NA	TRBJ1-2	NA	TGTGCCAGCAGCTTAAGCCAGGGAGGCGGCTACACCTTC	CASSLSQGGGYTF
TRBV5-6	NA	TRBJ1-2	NA	TGTGCCAGCAGCCCCAAAACCGTGGAGGCTAACTATGGCTACACCTTC	CASSPKTVEANYGYTF
TRBV2	TRBD1	TRBJ2-7	NA	TGTGCCAGCAGGGCAATCGAGAGACAGGGGAGCTACGAGCAGTACTTC	CASRAIERQGSYEQYF
TRBV11-2	TRBD1	TRBJ1-6	NA	TGTGCCAGCAGCTCCCGGGACAGGGGAGGTGGGGATTCACCCCTCCACTTT	CASSSRDRGGGDSPLHF
TRBV27	NA	TRBJ1-3	NA	TGTGCCAGCAGTCTCGGTCCCTCTGGAAACACCATATATTTT	CASSLGPSGNTIYF
TRBV18	TRBD1	TRBJ1-2	once	TGTGCCAGCTCACCTGGAGGGGGCGATGGCTACACCTTC	CASSPGGGDGYTF
TRBV4-1	NA	TRBJ2-5	once	TGCGCCAGCAGCCAAGGGCTACAGGGTCAAGAGACCCAGTACTTC	CASSQGLQGQETQYF
TRBV18	TRBD1	TRBJ1-1	NA	TGTGCCAGCTCACAGGGGACAGGGGAATGGAACACTGAAGCTTTCTTT	CASSQGTGEWNTEAFF
TRBV7-9	NA	TRBJ2-2	few	TGTGCCAGCAGCGGGGTAAAACGGGACACCTACACCGGGGAGCTGTTTTTT	CASSGVKRDTYTGELFF
TRBV19	TRBD2	TRBJ2-1	many	TGTGCCAGTAGTCTCCGGGCTAGCGGCGGCGATGAGCAGTTCTTC	CASSLRASGGDEQFF
TRBV27	TRBD1	TRBJ2-7	NA	TGTGCCAGCAGTTTTCTGACAGGGGGCCCATATTGGTACGAGCAGTACTTC	CASSFLTGGPYWYEQYF
TRBV12-3/TRBV12-4	TRBD2	TRBJ2-1	NA	TGTGCCAGCAGTTTAAGAGCGGGGGATGAGCAGTTCTTC	CASSLRAGDEQFF
TRBV6-4	TRBD2	TRBJ2-3	NA	TGTGCCAGCACCGGCGGGGAGAGCGGGGGGCGGCACGGTACGCAGTATTTT	CASTGGESGGRHGTQYF
TRBV25-1	NA	TRBJ1-2	NA	TGTGCCAGCAGTGAATTCACAGGGATAGGAGGCTACACCTTC	CASSEFTGIGGYTF
TRBV29-1	TRBD2	TRBJ2-3	NA	TGCAGCGTTGAAGGGGGACTAGCGGGGGGTCTAGATACGCAGTATTTT	CSVEGGLAGGLDTQYF
TRBV7-9	NA	TRBJ2-7	NA	TGTGCCAGCAGCTTAAGCGCCTACGAGCAGTACTTC	CASSLSAYEQYF
TRBV19	NA	TRBJ1-2	NA	TGTGCCAGTAGTATAGACCCGACCCGAGGGTTCTATGGCTACACCTTC	CASSIDPTRGFYGYTF